Following are 25 T cell receptor beta chains from one sample sequenced in a study of cytomegalovirus exposure and HLA in healthy donors. PCR primers comprised 60 Vbeta and 13 Jbeta primers. The repertoire was sequenced with immunoSEQ multiplex PCR; TCRdb's copy has only in-frame clones and lacks some. The sample carries 250,000 to 350,000 clones, around 90% recorded once. The sequencing sample was made of PBMCs. The receptors derive from a woman under 30 in good health and CMV-seronegative.

The J gene is TRBJ1-4, the V gene TRBV7-6; TRBD1 might be the D (5 bases). V lost 5 bases, J lost 0 bases, and 16 bases lay in between. The CDR3 has 17 residues. Germline V CDR1 and CDR2: SGHVS, FNYEAQ. The CDR3 coding sequence is TGTGCCAGCAGCCCGGGTCGGAGGGACGCAACTAATGAAAAACTGTTTTTT. Residues: CASSPGRRDATNEKLFF.

V gene TRBV6-5 combines with J gene TRBJ2-5; D might be TRBD1 (6 bases). The V gene's germline CDR1 is MNHEY and CDR2 SVGAGI. The V end was cut by 0 bases, the J end by 4 bases, with 12 bases between. This CDR3 is built from 15 residues. The CDR3: CASSYSTGSRETQYF. The CDR3 region has the DNA TGTGCCAGCAGTTACTCCACAGGGAGTAGAGAGACCCAGTACTTC.

V is TRBV19 and J is TRBJ2-1; 9 bases line up with TRBD1. This CDR3 spans 12 amino acids. After removal of 10 bases from V and 4 bases from J, the junction contained 2 bases not matched to a gene. The germline gives CDR1 LNHDA, CDR2 SQIVND (reference sequence). The CDR3 region has the DNA TGTGCCACGGACAGGGGATACAATGAGCAGTTCTTC. Its protein product is CATDRGYNEQFF.

Concerning this clone: One end of the junction varies from germline; a read error may be responsible. The genes are TRBV7-9 and TRBJ1-4, with 8 positions matching TRBD1. Germline CDR1 and CDR2: SEHNR and FQNEAQ (reference sequence). This CDR3 contains 14 residues. The CDR3 here is CSSSLNRGNEKLFF. CDR3 coding DNA: TGTTCCAGCAGCTTGAACAGGGGGAATGAAAAACTGTTTTTT.

This clone was seen a handful of times. The chain carries TRBV7-9 and TRBJ1-1; D is undetermined. In germline, CDR1 is SEHNR, CDR2 FQNEAQ (reference sequence). Trimming took 6 bases from V and 5 from J, leaving 10 bases between them. The CDR3 loop spans 12 amino acids. CDR3 nucleotide sequence: TGTGCCAGCAGTATTTTAGTGACTGAAGCTTTCTTT. Translating gives CASSILVTEAFF.

The chain carries TRBV2 and TRBJ1-2; 7 bases align to TRBD1. J was trimmed by 7 bases and V by 4 bases; bases with no gene match: 9. CDR1 is SNHLY and CDR2 is FYNNEI in the germline V gene. The length of the CDR3 is 14 residues. This CDR3 reads CASSGDSLSGGYTF. The CDR3 DNA reads TGTGCCAGCAGTGGGGACAGTCTTTCTGGTGGCTACACCTTC.

The V call is TRBV6-1, the J call TRBJ2-5, with D tentatively TRBD2 (6 bases). Near its end, the DNA agrees better with TRBJ2-7, so the J call may be wrong. This CDR3 spans 16 amino acids. Germline values: CDR1 MNHNS, CDR2 SASEGT. CDR3 protein: CASSEPRRGLSYEQYF. In DNA, the CDR3 is TGTGCCAGCAGTGAGCCCCGGCGGGGCCTCTCCTACGAGCAGTACTTC.

The V call is TRBV4-1, the J call TRBJ1-5; D gene unclear. V was shortened by 6 bases and J by 6 bases, with 21 bases between the two germline ends. Germline-derived CDR1 and CDR2 are MGHRA and YSYEKL. This CDR3 contains 16 residues. This CDR3 reads CASRVEAGLGSQPQHF. Here the CDR3 DNA reads TGCGCCAGCAGGGTTGAAGCGGGGTTAGGGAGTCAGCCCCAGCATTTT.

The V gene is TRBV18, the J gene TRBJ1-1, with D unclear. The CDR3 extends over 15 amino acids. The germline V gene has CDR1 KGHSH and CDR2 LQKENI. The germline V and J ends were trimmed by 1 base and 0 bases, with 9 bases remaining between them. CDR3 in amino acids: CASSPHELLNTEAFF. The CDR3 DNA follows: TGTGCCAGCTCACCACATGAACTTCTGAACACTGAAGCTTTCTTT.

This chain joins TRBV2 and TRBJ1-2, with D possibly being TRBD1 (5 bases). This CDR3 comprises 12 residues. CDR1 and CDR2 from the germline V gene are SNHLY and FYNNEI. Trimming shortened V by 4 bases and J by 6 bases, and 9 bases separated the two germline ends. In DNA form, the CDR3 reads TGTGCCAGCAGTGTGGCAGGGAATGGCTACACCTTC. This codes for CASSVAGNGYTF.

This clone was detected a few times. The chain combines TRBV5-1 with TRBJ1-6, with D hard to call. Germline CDR1 and CDR2: SGHRS and YFSETQ. The CDR3 has 12 residues. Trimming left V 1 base short and J 14 bases short, with 10 bases between. The CDR3 nucleotides are TGCGCCAGCAGCTTGCGGGGTGGCACCCTCCACTTT. It translates to CASSLRGGTLHF.

The V gene is TRBV10-3, the J gene TRBJ2-4; 10 bases are a match to TRBD2. Germline V gene lookup returns CDR1 ENHRY and CDR2 SYGVKD. This CDR3 comprises 12 residues. V shed 3 bases and J 16 bases; nucleotides not matched to a gene: 6. The CDR3 loop is CAISDSGGNLYF. The CDR3 nucleotides read TGTGCCATCAGTGATAGCGGGGGGAACCTATACTTC.

This clone was counted once. The gene calls are TRBV5-1 and TRBJ1-1; D is possibly TRBD1 (5 bases). This CDR3 spans 14 amino acids. V was shortened by 4 bases and J by 7 bases, with 17 bases between the two germline ends. Per germline, CDR1 SGHRS and CDR2 YFSETQ. The CDR3 loop reads CASSPREGSLEAFF. As DNA, the CDR3 is TGCGCCAGCAGCCCCCGGGAGGGGTCACTTGAAGCTTTCTTT.

V is TRBV2 and J is TRBJ1-1; 9 bases align to TRBD1. The trim removed 7 bases at V and 7 bases at J, leaving 7 bases unmatched. This CDR3 comprises 13 residues. CDR1 is SNHLY and CDR2 is FYNNEI in the germline V gene. CDR3 nucleotides: TGTGCCAGCACCTGGGGACAGGGTCTTGAAGCTTTCTTT. Its translation: CASTWGQGLEAFF.

The chain has TRBV5-1 and TRBJ2-7; the match to TRBD1 covers 10 bases. The CDR3 loop spans 15 amino acids. Trimming at V came to 0 bases and at J to 4 bases, leaving 4 bases not matched to a gene. The germline gives CDR1 SGHRS, CDR2 YFSETQ. CDR3 sequence: CASSLATGGFYEQYF. CDR3 sequence (DNA): TGCGCCAGCAGCTTGGCGACAGGGGGCTTTTACGAGCAGTACTTC. Full variable domain (outside the CDR3, taken from reference TRBV5-1 and TRBJ2-7): KAGVTQTPRYLIKTRGQQVTLSCSPISGHRSVSWYQQTPGQGLQFLFEYFSETQRNKGNFPGRFSGRQFSNSRSEMNVSTLELGDSALYLCASSLATGGFYEQYFGPGTRLTVT.

The chain uses TRBV2 and TRBJ1-6; D might be TRBD1 (5 bases). V lost 4 bases and J lost 10, with 14 bases in between. Germline V gives CDR1 SNHLY, CDR2 FYNNEI. The CDR3 consists of 14 residues. CDR3 sequence: CASSGGGSESPLHF. CDR3 DNA: TGTGCCAGCAGTGGGGGCGGCAGCGAATCACCCCTCCACTTT.

The chain uses TRBV11-2 and TRBJ2-3; D may be TRBD1 (6 bases). The CDR3 runs 16 residues. Per the germline V gene, CDR1 is SGHAT and CDR2 is FQNNGV. The V and J ends lost 1 base and 9 bases respectively, with 20 bases between them. As DNA, the CDR3 is TGTGCCAGCAGCTTAGTCACAGGGAACTCTAAGGAAACGCAGTATTTT. It codes for CASSLVTGNSKETQYF.

The rearrangement links TRBV19 to TRBJ2-7; D possibly corresponds to TRBD1 (5 bases). The CDR3 consists of 11 residues. V dropped 6 bases and J dropped 3 bases, with 6 bases sitting between them. Germline assignment: CDR1 LNHDA and CDR2 SQIVND (reference sequence). CDR3 DNA: TGTGCCAGTAGGCAGGGCTACGAGCAGTACTTC. Amino acid sequence: CASRQGYEQYF.

In its sample, this clone was seen once. The CDR3, as DNA: TGTGCCTGGAGTGTACGGCTAGCCGGGGAGCTGTTTTTT. Its protein product is CAWSVRLAGELFF. The V gene is TRBV30, the J gene TRBJ2-2; no clear D gene. The CDR3 length is 13 residues. CDR1 and CDR2 (germline): GTSNPN, SVGIG (reference sequence). Trimming took off 0 bases at V and 6 bases at J, with 8 bases between the two ends.

The CDR3 DNA follows: TGTGCCAGCAGCTTAGGAGGAAGCCGGGGGACTGAAGCTTTCTTT. Its translation is CASSLGGSRGTEAFF. The chain recombines TRBV7-6 with TRBJ1-1, with D possibly being TRBD1 (5 bases). The V end lost 1 base, the J end lost 5 bases, and 14 bases lay between the germline ends. Germline V gene data show CDR1 as SGHVS and CDR2 as FNYEAQ. This CDR3 region has 15 residues.

The chain uses TRBV15 and TRBJ2-7, with D possibly TRBD1 on 6 matching bases. Trimming removed 6 bases at V and 0 bases at J, with 9 bases between. CDR3 size: 13 residues. Germline V gene sequence: CDR1 LNHNV, CDR2 YYDKDF (reference sequence). The CDR3 nucleotides read TGTGCCACCAGGCAGACAGGCTCCTACGAGCAGTACTTC. Protein product: CATRQTGSYEQYF.

This rearrangement joins TRBV2 to TRBJ1-6; D is unclear. Trimming shortened V by 1 base and J by 10 bases, and 8 bases separated the two germline ends. The germline V gene has CDR1 SNHLY and CDR2 FYNNEI. The CDR3 spans 13 residues. This chain's CDR3 is CASSEGLVSPLHF. The CDR3 DNA follows: TGTGCCAGCAGTGAAGGGCTTGTGTCACCCCTCCACTTT.

The V gene is TRBV6-5, the J gene TRBJ2-7, with a weak D call TRBD2 (6 bases). From germline, CDR1 is MNHEY and CDR2 SVGAGI. Trimming removed 5 bases from V and 7 bases from J, with 18 bases in between. This CDR3 is 14 amino acids long. The CDR3 sequence is CASSPGTDKWEQYF. The CDR3 nucleotides read TGTGCCAGCAGTCCCGGGACTGACAAATGGGAGCAGTACTTC.

The V gene is TRBV5-1, the J gene TRBJ2-5, with 9 bases lining up with TRBD2. The CDR3 is 18 amino acids. Germline V gene sequence: CDR1 SGHRS, CDR2 YFSETQ. Trimming took 0 bases from V and 2 from J; bases not matched to a gene: 11. DNA for the CDR3: TGCGCCAGCAGCTTGGAACCGGCTAGCGGGGCTAATCAAGAGACCCAGTACTTC. This encodes CASSLEPASGANQETQYF.

The chain recombines TRBV18 with TRBJ2-5; 10 bases agree with TRBD2. Germline assignment: CDR1 KGHSH and CDR2 LQKENI. The V gene end was trimmed by 3 bases and the J gene end by 3 bases; junction bases not matched to a gene: 1. CDR3 length equals 14 residues. The CDR3 nucleotides read TGTGCCAGCTCACCTCTAGCGGGAGAAGAGACCCAGTACTTC. It encodes CASSPLAGEETQYF.